The rows below give T cell receptor beta chains drawn from one sample of a study of CD8+CD57+ T cells in acquired aplastic anemia. Each CDR3 protein is one row after TCRdb ran MiXCR on the reads. The table shows roughly 190,000 distinct CDR3 sequences, with roughly 56% occurring only once. The sample comprised sorted CD4+, CD8+, or CD8+CD57+ T cells (not recorded which) from PBMCs. These receptors all stem from a human donor in good health, serving as a control. Each CDR3 is given without its conserved first and last residue. Fields, in order: V gene, clone size, J gene, CDR3 protein. The size field is filled for only some rows; it gives once, few, many or a size class.

TRBV7-2	many	TRBJ2-2	ASSLVLDTGELF
TRBV7-2	-	TRBJ2-7	ASTPRDFSGQY
TRBV15	-	TRBJ2-7	ATSGPGTSGGSREQY
TRBV29-1	-	TRBJ1-1	SVYKDGYTEAF
TRBV10-3	medium-sized	TRBJ2-7	AIRQTYEQY
TRBV29-1	many	TRBJ1-2	SVDNRVRGYT
TRBV2	-	TRBJ2-1	ASSEGTGVSEQF
TRBV9	-	TRBJ1-4	ASSPQGDLNNEKLF
TRBV10-3	-	TRBJ2-3	AISEPPPWRGMGTDTQY
TRBV7-6	-	TRBJ2-5	ASSDISGETQY
TRBV6-5	many	TRBJ1-4	ATTPNRGATNEKLF
TRBV2	many	TRBJ1-1	ASRKQGVLNTEAF
TRBV24-1	-	TRBJ2-3	ASASSKGSGTQY
TRBV20-1	-	TRBJ2-3	SASGGATDTQY
TRBV19	-	TRBJ2-7	ASSISSDLAGYEQY
TRBV6-1	many	TRBJ1-1	ASSEVLNTEAF
TRBV5-1	many	TRBJ1-2	ASSFDRTYGYT
TRBV7-9	many	TRBJ1-2	ASNPGTGGWSYGYT
TRBV24-1	-	TRBJ1-2	ATSEPNSQPSIGYT
TRBV9	-	TRBJ2-2	ASSVGPLTGSGELF
TRBV18	-	TRBJ1-1	ASSPGHTEAF
TRBV28	many	TRBJ1-6	ASSFSHSPLH
TRBV7-9	many	TRBJ2-5	ASSPPGTQY
TRBV20-1	few	TRBJ1-5	SATEGTGTSNQPQH
TRBV29-1	-	TRBJ2-6	SVQGSGANVLT
TRBV7-2	few	TRBJ2-5	ASSDISTVY
TRBV20-1	-	TRBJ2-3	SASPTSGGFDEQY
TRBV7-2	-	TRBJ1-5	VSKAGDSSGQPQH
TRBV28	many	TRBJ1-2	ASSIAGTGPTYGYT
TRBV5-1	many	TRBJ1-3	ASTQGSGNTIY
TRBV4-2	few	TRBJ2-7	ASSQEPKTSGAYEQY
TRBV5-1	many	TRBJ1-1	ASSLPFGAVNTEAF